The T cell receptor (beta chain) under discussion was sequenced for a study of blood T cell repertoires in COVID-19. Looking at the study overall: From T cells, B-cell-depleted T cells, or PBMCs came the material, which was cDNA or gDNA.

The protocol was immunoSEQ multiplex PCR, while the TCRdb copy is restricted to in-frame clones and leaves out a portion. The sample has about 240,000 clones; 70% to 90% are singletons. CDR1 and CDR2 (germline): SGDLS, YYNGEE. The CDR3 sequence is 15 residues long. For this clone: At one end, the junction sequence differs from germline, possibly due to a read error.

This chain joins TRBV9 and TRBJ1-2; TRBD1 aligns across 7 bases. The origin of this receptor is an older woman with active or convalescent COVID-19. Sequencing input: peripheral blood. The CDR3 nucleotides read TGTGCCAGCAGCGGAACAGGGGCAATCCCCTATGGGTACACCTTC. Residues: CASSGTGAIPYGYTF.